This TCR beta chain was obtained from a study of response to subunit inactivated influenza vaccine. Germline-derived CDR1 and CDR2 are DFQATT and SNEGSKA (reference sequence). Trimming took 0 bases from V and 1 from J; bases not matched to a gene: 5. The CDR3 contains 16 residues. This clonotype appeared a few times. One entry per CDR3 protein, called by TCRdb with MiXCR from the RT-PCR reads. The sample has about 190,000 distinct CDR3 sequences, around 15% seen once; the top ten hold roughly 25%. The rearrangement joins TRBV20-1 to TRBJ2-7; 11 nucleotides line up with TRBD2. Sequencing was performed on CD8+ T cells sorted from PBMCs, taken 4 to 6 days after vaccination. The receptor's source is a man aged 50 to 59 who received an inactivated influenza vaccine. CDR3 in amino acids: CSAREELAGASYEQYF. DNA for the CDR3: TGCAGTGCTAGAGAGGAACTAGCGGGGGCATCCTACGAGCAGTACTTC.